This T cell receptor (beta chain) was identified during a study of T-cell reconstitution after alpha-beta-depleted transplantation in children. This CDR3 has 17 amino acids. The germline CDR1 and CDR2 sequences are SGHNT and YENEEA. V shed 1 base and J 2 bases; nucleotides not matched to a gene: 5. Unique molecular identifiers tagged the TCRbeta library. TCRdb called the PCR reads again in MiXCR, with one record for every CDR3 protein. The sample holds 73,000 or so distinct CDR3 sequences, roughly 5% seen once. Regarding the study as a whole: It was newly produced T cells that mostly accounted for T-cell counts and diversity one year after transplant.

This clonotype was counted many times. Its antigen remains unknown. This sequence was found in a boy younger than two who had a stem cell transplant for acute myeloid leukemia, so the T cells may come from the graft donor. The chain couples TRBV11-3 to TRBJ2-3; 11 positions match TRBD2. The material was PBMCs, mostly from graft donor cells, obtained 180 days after TCRalphabeta/CD19-depleted stem cell transplant. CDR3 sequence reads: CASSLGLAGPNTDTQYF. As DNA, the CDR3 is TGTGCCAGCAGCTTAGGACTAGCGGGACCGAACACAGATACGCAGTATTTT.